This T cell receptor (beta chain) emerged from a study of T cell changes during pregnancy in multiple sclerosis. Only in-frame clones appear in the TCRdb table, and some are missing; sequencing was by immunoSEQ multiplex PCR. This sample yields under 95,000 clones, of which just over 90% are seen a single time; 0.65% to 0.95% belongs to the top ten. V shed 9 bases and J shed 0 bases, with 17 bases lying between them. The CDR3 covers 15 residues. CDR1 ENHRY and CDR2 SYGVKD come from the germline V gene. Source: peripheral blood, taken in the second trimester of pregnancy. This clonotype originated in a female donor in good health, enrolled as a control in a pregnancy study. The genes are TRBV10-3 and TRBJ1-1; D is ambiguous. The CDR3 spells CAIVAGNSVNTEAFF. The CDR3 region has the DNA TGTGCCATAGTAGCCGGGAACAGTGTGAACACTGAAGCTTTCTTT.